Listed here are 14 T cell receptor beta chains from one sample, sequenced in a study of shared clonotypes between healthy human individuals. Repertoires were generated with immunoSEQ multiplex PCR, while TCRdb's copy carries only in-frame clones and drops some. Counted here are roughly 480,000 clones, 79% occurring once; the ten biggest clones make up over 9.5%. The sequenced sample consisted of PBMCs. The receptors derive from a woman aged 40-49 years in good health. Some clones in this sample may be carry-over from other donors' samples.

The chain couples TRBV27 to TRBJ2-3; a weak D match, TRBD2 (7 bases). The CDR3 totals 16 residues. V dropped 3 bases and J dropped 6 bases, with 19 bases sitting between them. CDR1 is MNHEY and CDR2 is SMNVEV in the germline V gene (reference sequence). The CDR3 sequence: CASSFWGARAGDTQYF. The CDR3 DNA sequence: TGTGCCAGCAGTTTTTGGGGGGCCAGAGCGGGGGATACGCAGTATTTT.

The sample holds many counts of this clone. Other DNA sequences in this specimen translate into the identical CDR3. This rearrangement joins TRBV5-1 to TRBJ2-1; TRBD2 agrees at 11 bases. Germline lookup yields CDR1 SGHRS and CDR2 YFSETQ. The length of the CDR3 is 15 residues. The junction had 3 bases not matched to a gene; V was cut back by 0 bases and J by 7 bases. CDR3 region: CASSLGLAGGNEQFF. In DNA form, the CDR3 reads TGCGCCAGCAGCTTGGGGCTAGCGGGAGGTAATGAGCAGTTCTTC. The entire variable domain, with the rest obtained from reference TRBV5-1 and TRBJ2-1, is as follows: KAGVTQTPRYLIKTRGQQVTLSCSPISGHRSVSWYQQTPGQGLQFLFEYFSETQRNKGNFPGRFSGRQFSNSRSEMNVSTLELGDSALYLCASSLGLAGGNEQFFGPGTRLTVL.

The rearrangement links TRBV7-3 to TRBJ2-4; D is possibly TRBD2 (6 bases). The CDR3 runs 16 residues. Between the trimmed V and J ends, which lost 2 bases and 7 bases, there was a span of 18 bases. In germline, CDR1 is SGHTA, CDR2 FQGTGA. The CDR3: CASSLYGSAGRNIQYF. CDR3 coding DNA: TGTGCCAGCAGCTTATACGGGAGCGCGGGGCGGAACATTCAGTACTTC.

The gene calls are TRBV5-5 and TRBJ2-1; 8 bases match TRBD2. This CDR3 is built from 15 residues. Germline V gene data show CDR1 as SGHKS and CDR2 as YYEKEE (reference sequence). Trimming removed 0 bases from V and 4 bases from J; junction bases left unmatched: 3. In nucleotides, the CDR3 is TGTGCCAGCAGCTTGGAACTAGCGGCTTACAATGAGCAGTTCTTC. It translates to CASSLELAAYNEQFF. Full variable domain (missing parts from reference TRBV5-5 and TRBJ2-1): DAGVTQSPTHLIKTRGQQVTLRCSPISGHKSVSWYQQVLGQGPQFIFQYYEKEERGRGNFPDRFSARQFPNYSSELNVNALLLGDSALYLCASSLELAAYNEQFFGPGTRLTVL.

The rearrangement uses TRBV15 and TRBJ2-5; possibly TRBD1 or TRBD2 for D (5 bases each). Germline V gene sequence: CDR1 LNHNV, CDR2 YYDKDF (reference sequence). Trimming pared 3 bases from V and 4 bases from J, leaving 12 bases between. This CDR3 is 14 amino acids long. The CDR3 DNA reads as TGTGCCACCAGCAGGAACCAGGGAGCAGAGACCCAGTACTTC. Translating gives CATSRNQGAETQYF.

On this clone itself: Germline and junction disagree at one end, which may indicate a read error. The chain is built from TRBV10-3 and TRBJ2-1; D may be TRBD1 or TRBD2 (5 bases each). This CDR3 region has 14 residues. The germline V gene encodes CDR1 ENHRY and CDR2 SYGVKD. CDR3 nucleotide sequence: TGTGCCATCGGTGAAGCGGCCACGAGGGGTGAGCAGTTCTTC. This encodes CAIGEAATRGEQFF.

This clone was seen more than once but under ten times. CDR3 bases: TGTGCCAGCAGCTTCACAGGGGTCGCCTACGAGCAGTACTTC. Translated, it gives CASSFTGVAYEQYF. This rearrangement joins TRBV5-8 to TRBJ2-7, with 7 bases matching TRBD1. With V trimmed by 2 bases and J by 2 bases, 4 bases remained unmatched. The CDR3 contains 14 residues. CDR1 is SGHTS, CDR2 YDEGEE, per germline.

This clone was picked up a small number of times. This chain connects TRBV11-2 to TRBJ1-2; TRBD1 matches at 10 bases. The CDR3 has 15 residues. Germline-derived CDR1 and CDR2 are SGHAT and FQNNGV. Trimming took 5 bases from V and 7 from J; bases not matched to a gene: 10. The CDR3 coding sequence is TGTGCCAGCAGCCCTTGGGACAGGGGTTTGGTTGGCTACACCTTC. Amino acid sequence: CASSPWDRGLVGYTF.

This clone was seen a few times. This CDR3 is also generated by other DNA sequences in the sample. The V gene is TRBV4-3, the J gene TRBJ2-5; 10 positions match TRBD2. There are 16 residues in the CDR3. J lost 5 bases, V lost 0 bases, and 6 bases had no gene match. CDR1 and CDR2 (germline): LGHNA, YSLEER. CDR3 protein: CASSQEPPSGSETQYF. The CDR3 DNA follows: TGCGCCAGCAGCCAAGAACCCCCTAGCGGGAGCGAGACCCAGTACTTC.

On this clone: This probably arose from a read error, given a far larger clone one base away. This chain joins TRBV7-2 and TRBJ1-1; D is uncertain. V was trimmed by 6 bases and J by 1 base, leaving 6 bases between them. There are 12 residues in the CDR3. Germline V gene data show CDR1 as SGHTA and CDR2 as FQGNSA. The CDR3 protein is CASRRQNTEAFF. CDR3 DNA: TGTGCCAGCAGACGACAGAACACTGAAGCTTTCTTT.

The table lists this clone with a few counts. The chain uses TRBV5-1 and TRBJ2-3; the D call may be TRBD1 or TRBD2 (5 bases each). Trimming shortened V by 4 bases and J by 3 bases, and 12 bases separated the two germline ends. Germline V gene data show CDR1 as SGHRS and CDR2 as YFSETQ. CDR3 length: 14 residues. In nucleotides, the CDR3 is TGCGCCAGCAGCCTGAGGGCAGGGACAGATACGCAGTATTTT. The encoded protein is CASSLRAGTDTQYF. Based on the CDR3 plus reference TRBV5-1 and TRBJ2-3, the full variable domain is KAGVTQTPRYLIKTRGQQVTLSCSPISGHRSVSWYQQTPGQGLQFLFEYFSETQRNKGNFPGRFSGRQFSNSRSEMNVSTLELGDSALYLCASSLRAGTDTQYFGPGTRLTVL.

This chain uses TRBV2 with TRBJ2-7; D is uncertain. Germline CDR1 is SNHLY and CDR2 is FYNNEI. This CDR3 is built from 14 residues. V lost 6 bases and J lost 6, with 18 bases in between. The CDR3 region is CASSERLRNGEQYF. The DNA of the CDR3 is TGTGCCAGCAGCGAAAGATTACGAAACGGCGAGCAGTACTTC.

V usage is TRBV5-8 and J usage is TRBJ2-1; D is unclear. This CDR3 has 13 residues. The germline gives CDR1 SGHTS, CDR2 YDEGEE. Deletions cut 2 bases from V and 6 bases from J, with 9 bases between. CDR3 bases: TGTGCCAGCAGCTTTGTACAGATCAATGAGCAGTTCTTC. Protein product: CASSFVQINEQFF.

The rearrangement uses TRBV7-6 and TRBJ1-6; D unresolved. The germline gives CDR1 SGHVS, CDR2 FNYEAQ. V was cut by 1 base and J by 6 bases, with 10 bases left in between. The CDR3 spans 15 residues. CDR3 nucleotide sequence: TGTGCCAGCAGCTTAGGGAGGTCCCTTAATTCACCCCTCCACTTT. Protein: CASSLGRSLNSPLHF.